A selection of T cell receptor beta chains follows, all from one sample in a study of cytomegalovirus exposure and HLA in healthy donors. Some clones are missing from TCRdb's copy, which holds only in-frame ones; the method was immunoSEQ multiplex PCR. The profile shows 90,000 to 100,000 clones, over 60% of them singletons. Sequencing used PBMCs. All receptors come from a man aged 55 to 70 in good health and CMV-seropositive. Each CDR3 is given with its conserved first and last residue. D genes are given only for firm matches. Some rows mark clone size as missing; the rest say once, few, many or name a class of expanded clone.

d_gene	v_gene	abundance	j_gene	CDR3nt	CDR3aa
TRBD1	TRBV19	.	TRBJ1-5	TGTGCCAGTAGTATGGAAGGGACAGGCAATCAGCCCCAGCATTTT	CASSMEGTGNQPQHF
.	TRBV28	.	TRBJ2-1	TGTGCCAGCAGTTTCCCGGGGACCTACAATGAGCAGTTCTTC	CASSFPGTYNEQFF
.	TRBV28	.	TRBJ1-2	TGTGCCAGCAGTGGGCGGGGTAACTATGGCTACACCTTC	CASSGRGNYGYTF
TRBD1	TRBV4-2	.	TRBJ1-5	TGTGCCAGCAGCCAAGCTGCGACAGGGGGACGGCAGCCCCAGCATTTT	CASSQAATGGRQPQHF
.	TRBV6-5	.	TRBJ1-5	TGTGCCAGCAGTCCACACGGACAGAGCAATCAGCCCCAGCATTTT	CASSPHGQSNQPQHF
.	TRBV18	.	TRBJ2-7	TGTGCCAGCTCAGACGGACTCTACGAGCAGTACTTC	CASSDGLYEQYF
.	TRBV2	.	TRBJ1-2	TGTGCCAGCACCATGGACAGCTATGGCTACACCTTC	CASTMDSYGYTF
.	TRBV18	once	TRBJ1-4	TGTGCCAGCTCACAGGAGACTCATGCAACTAATGAAAAACTGTTTTTT	CASSQETHATNEKLFF
.	TRBV19	.	TRBJ2-5	TGTGCCAGTAGTATTATGGGGGGCCAAGAGACCCAGTACTTC	CASSIMGGQETQYF
.	TRBV6-7	.	TRBJ1-5	TGTGCCAGCAGTTACGGGGGGGTAACACAGTACCCTGTTAGCAATCAGCCCCAGCATTTT	CASSYGGVTQYPVSNQPQHF
.	TRBV19	.	TRBJ2-7	TGTGCCAGTAGTATAGGGATAGCCGCTACCTACGAGCAGTACTTC	CASSIGIAATYEQYF
TRBD1	TRBV5-7	once	TRBJ2-7	TGTGCCAGCAGTCCCCGGACAGGGCCCCACGAGCAGTACTTC	CASSPRTGPHEQYF
.	TRBV10-3	few	TRBJ1-3	TGTGCCATCAGTGAGTTGGAGGGGACTGGAAACACCATATATTTT	CAISELEGTGNTIYF
TRBD1	TRBV5-1	.	TRBJ1-2	TGCGCCAGCAGCTTGGATGGACAGGGGTCCGGCGGCTACACCTTC	CASSLDGQGSGGYTF
TRBD1	TRBV28	.	TRBJ2-7	TGTGCCACCCAAGGACAGGGTATAGGCGAGCAGTACTTC	CATQGQGIGEQYF
TRBD1	TRBV28	.	TRBJ1-2	TGTGCCAGCAGTACTCCCGGGACAGGGAACTATGGCTACACCTTC	CASSTPGTGNYGYTF
.	TRBV4-1	.	TRBJ1-1	TGCGCCAGCAGCCAAGAATGGAGAGTCGGGACTGAAGCTTTCTTT	CASSQEWRVGTEAFF
TRBD1	TRBV5-1	.	TRBJ2-7	TGCGCCAGCAGCTTCACACAGGGGGCGAGGGAGCAGTACTTC	CASSFTQGAREQYF
.	TRBV7-9	.	TRBJ2-3	TGTGCCAGCAGCTCTAGCGTAGCAGATACGCAGTATTTT	CASSSSVADTQYF
.	TRBV6-4	.	TRBJ2-6	TGTGCCAGCAGTGACTCCACTGGGGCCAACGTCCTGACTTTC	CASSDSTGANVLTF
TRBD2	TRBV4-1	.	TRBJ2-1	TGCGCCAGCAGCCAAGGATCGGGAGGAGGCTCCTACAATGAGCAGTTCTTC	CASSQGSGGGSYNEQFF
.	TRBV2	.	TRBJ1-1	TGTGCCAGCACCAGCTTTAGGGGAGGGGACACTGAAGCTTTCTTT	CASTSFRGGDTEAFF